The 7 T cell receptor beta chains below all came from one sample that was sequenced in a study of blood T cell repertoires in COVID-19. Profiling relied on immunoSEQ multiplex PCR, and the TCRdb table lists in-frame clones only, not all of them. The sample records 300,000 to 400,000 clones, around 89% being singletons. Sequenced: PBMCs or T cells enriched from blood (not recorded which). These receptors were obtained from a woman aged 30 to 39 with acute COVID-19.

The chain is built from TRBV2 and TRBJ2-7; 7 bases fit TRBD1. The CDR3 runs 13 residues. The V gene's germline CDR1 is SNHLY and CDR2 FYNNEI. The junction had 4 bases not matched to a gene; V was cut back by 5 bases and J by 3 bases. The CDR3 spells CASSKTGNYEQYF. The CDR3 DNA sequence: TGTGCCAGCAGTAAGACAGGGAACTACGAGCAGTACTTC. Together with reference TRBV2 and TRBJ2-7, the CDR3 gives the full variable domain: EPEVTQTPSHQVTQMGQEVILRCVPISNHLYFYWYRQILGQKVEFLVSFYNNEISEKSEIFDDQFSVERPDGSNFTLKIRSTKLEDSAMYFCASSKTGNYEQYFGPGTRLTVT.

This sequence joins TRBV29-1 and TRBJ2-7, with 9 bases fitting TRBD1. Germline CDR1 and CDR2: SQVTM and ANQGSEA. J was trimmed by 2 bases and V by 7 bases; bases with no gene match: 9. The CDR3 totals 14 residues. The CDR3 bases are TGCAGCGCCCTGGGACAGGGCAACCCCTACGAGCAGTACTTC. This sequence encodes CSALGQGNPYEQYF.

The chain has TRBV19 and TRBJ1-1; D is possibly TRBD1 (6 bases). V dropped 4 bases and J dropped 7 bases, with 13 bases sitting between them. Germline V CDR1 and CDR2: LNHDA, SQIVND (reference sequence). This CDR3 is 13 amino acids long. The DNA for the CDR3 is TGTGCCAGTAGTACCCCAGACAGGCATGAAGCTTTCTTT. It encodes CASSTPDRHEAFF.

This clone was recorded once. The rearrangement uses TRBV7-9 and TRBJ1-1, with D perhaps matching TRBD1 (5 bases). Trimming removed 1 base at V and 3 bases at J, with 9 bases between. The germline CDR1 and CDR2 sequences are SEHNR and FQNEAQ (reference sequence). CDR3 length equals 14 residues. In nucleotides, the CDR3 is TGTGCCAGCAGCTTAGGACAGAGCTACACTGAAGCTTTCTTT. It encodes CASSLGQSYTEAFF.

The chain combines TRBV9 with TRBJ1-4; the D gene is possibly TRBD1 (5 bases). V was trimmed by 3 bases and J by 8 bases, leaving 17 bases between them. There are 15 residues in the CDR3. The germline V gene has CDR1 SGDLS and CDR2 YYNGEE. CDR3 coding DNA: TGTGCCAGCAGCGCAAGGGGTTATCAAACGGAAAAACTGTTTTTT. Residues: CASSARGYQTEKLFF.

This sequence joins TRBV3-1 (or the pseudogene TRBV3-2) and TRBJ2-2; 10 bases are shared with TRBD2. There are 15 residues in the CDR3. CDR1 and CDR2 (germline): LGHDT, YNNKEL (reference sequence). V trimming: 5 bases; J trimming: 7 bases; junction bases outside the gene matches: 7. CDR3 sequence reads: CASSSLAGADGELFF. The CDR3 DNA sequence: TGTGCCAGCAGCTCCCTAGCGGGGGCGGACGGGGAGCTGTTTTTT.

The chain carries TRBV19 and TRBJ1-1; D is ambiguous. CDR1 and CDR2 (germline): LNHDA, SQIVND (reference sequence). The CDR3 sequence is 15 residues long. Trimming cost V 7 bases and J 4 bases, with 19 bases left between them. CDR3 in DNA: TGTGCCAGTAAAAGTTCAGCTCGGGGTGCCACTGAAGCTTTCTTT. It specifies CASKSSARGATEAFF. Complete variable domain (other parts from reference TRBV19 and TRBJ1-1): DGGITQSPKYLFRKEGQNVTLSCEQNLNHDAMYWYRQDPGQGLRLIYYSQIVNDFQKGDIAEGYSVSREKKESFPLTVTSAQKNPTAFYLCASKSSARGATEAFFGQGTRLTVV.